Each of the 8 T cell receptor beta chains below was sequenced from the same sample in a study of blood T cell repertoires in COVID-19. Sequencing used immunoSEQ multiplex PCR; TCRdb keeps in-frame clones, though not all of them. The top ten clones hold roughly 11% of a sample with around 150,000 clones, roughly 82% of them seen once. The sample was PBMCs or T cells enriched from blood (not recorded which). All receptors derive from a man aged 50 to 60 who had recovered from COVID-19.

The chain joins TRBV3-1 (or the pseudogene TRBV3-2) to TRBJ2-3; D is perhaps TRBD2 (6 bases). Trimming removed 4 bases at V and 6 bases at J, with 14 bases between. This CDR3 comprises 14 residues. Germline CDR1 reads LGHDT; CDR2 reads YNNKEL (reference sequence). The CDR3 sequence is CASSLGLRWDTQYF. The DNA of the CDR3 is TGTGCCAGCAGCCTCGGACTAAGGTGGGATACGCAGTATTTT.

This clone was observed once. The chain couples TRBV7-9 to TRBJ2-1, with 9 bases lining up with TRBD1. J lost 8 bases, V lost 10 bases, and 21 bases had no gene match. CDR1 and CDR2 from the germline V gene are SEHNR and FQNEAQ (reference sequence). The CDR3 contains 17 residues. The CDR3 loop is CAIPVTHRGRNLDEQFF. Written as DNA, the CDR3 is TGTGCCATCCCAGTAACTCACAGGGGGCGGAATTTGGATGAGCAGTTCTTC.

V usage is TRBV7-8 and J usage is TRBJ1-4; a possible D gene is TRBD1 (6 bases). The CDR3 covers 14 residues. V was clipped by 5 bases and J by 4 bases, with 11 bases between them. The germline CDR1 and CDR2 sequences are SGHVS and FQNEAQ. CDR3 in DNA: TGTGCCAGCAGCCCGACAGGAATTAATGAAAAACTGTTTTTT. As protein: CASSPTGINEKLFF.

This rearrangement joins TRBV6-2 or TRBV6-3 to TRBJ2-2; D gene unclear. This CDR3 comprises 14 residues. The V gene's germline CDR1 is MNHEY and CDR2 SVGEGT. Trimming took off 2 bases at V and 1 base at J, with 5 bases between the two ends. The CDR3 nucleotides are TGTGCCAGCAGTTACACGGGGAACACCGGGGAGCTGTTTTTT. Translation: CASSYTGNTGELFF.

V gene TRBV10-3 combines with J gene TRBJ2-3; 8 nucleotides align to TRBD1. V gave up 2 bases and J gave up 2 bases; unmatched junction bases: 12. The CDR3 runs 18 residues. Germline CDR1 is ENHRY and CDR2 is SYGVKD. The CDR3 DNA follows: TGTGCCATCAGTGAGCCTTACGGACAGGGTAGCTTCACAGATACGCAGTATTTT. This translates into CAISEPYGQGSFTDTQYF.

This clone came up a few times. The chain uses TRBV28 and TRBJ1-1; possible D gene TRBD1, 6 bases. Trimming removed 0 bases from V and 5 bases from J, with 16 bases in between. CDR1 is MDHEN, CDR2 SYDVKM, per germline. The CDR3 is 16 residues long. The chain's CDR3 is CASSLWQEQGGTEAFF. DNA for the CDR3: TGTGCCAGCAGTTTATGGCAAGAACAGGGCGGAACTGAAGCTTTCTTT.

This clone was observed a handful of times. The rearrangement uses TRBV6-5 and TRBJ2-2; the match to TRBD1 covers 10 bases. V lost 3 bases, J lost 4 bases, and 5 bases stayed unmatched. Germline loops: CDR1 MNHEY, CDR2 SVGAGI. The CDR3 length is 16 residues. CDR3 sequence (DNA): TGTGCCAGCAGTTATGGGACAGGGGCGATCACCGGGGAGCTGTTTTTT. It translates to CASSYGTGAITGELFF.

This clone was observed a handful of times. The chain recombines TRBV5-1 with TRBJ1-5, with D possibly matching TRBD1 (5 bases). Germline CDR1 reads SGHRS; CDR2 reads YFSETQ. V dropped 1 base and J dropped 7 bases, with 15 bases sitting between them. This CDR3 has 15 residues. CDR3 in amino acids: CASSLHRRDHQPQHF. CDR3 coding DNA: TGCGCCAGCAGCTTGCATCGCAGGGATCACCAGCCCCAGCATTTT.